This T cell receptor (beta chain) comes out of a study of blood T cell repertoires in COVID-19. For the study at large: The United States, Italy and Spain were the sources of the acute and convalescent COVID-19 samples. From T cells, B-cell-depleted T cells, or PBMCs came the material, which was cDNA or gDNA.

Unmatched junction bases numbered 9, after V lost 4 bases and J lost 6 bases. The germline CDR1 and CDR2 sequences are MDHEN and SYDVKM. CDR3 length equals 16 residues. Study processing details: Amplification of reference gene primers was used by the study to estimate nucleated cell counts. The repertoire was sequenced with immunoSEQ multiplex PCR; TCRdb's copy has only in-frame clones and lacks some. V and J calls and clone size are as listed in that table; D and trimming were resolved from the DNA. The sample has 200,000 to 250,000 clones, 80% to 90% seen once. The rearrangement uses TRBV28 and TRBJ2-1; 10 bases fit TRBD2. This clonotype originated in a man aged 45-60 years who had recovered from COVID-19. The sample consisted of peripheral blood. The CDR3 sequence: CASSSPASGSGNEQFF. The CDR3 coding sequence is TGTGCCAGCAGTTCCCCGGCTAGCGGGAGCGGCAATGAGCAGTTCTTC.